This T cell receptor beta chain was observed in a study of blood T cell repertoires in COVID-19 (dated by TCRdb to about 2020). As for the study more broadly: Samples from collaborators originated in the United States, Italy and Spain and spanned both the acute and convalescent phases of COVID-19. The material from the prospective study consisted of cDNA or gDNA derived from T cells, B-cell-depleted T cells, or PBMCs. Subjects who had been exposed to COVID-19, were actively infected with it, or had recovered from it provided the deeply sampled blood TCRbeta repertoires that made up the dataset. A freely available public database, intended as a resource for researchers studying the immune response to SARS-CoV-2, is where the repertoires were released. The samples were drawn from two sources: the first 160 participants of the ongoing ImmuneRACE study, and fewer than 1,500 subjects contributed by 6 global collaborators. The sample metadata nearly always contained a de-identified subject ID, COVID-19 status, age in years and sex. HLA class I and class II types, where available, came from metadata supplied by the sample provider rather than from assay-based typing.

The count of this clone is one. Its antigen is still unknown. The sample holds no much larger clone one base away, and base qualities are not on file. TCRbeta CDR3 regions were amplified from genomic DNA by means of the immunoSEQ Assay, a bias-controlled multiplex PCR. The original methods were these. Within the assay, amplification of reference gene primers was used to estimate how many nucleated cells each sample contained. Sequence reads were collapsed and filtered to measure the absolute abundance of every unique TCRbeta CDR3 rearrangement. For each sample, productive Simpson clonality was calculated by taking the square root of Simpson's diversity index across productive rearrangements. In its TCRdb copy, this immuneACCESS table keeps in-frame sequences only and misses some clones. Where compared with another copy, unresolved V genes explain less than half of these, and the others have no known cause. Clone size and V and J calls were adopted from that table, with D and trimming inferred from the DNA. The sample records roughly 250,000 clones, approximately 84% of which are singletons. Over 1.5% of the sample is held by the ten biggest clonotypes.

The germline V end is reduced by 3 bases and the J end by 5 bases; junction bases left unmatched: 8. CDR1 and CDR2 were assigned from the germline V gene as SGHAT and FQNNGV. From cysteine to phenylalanine, the CDR3 is 16 amino acids long. The kept DNA is CDR3 alone, 48 bases in frame from the first base. The full study reports these points: How much clinical and demographic metadata was included differed by source and by participant, and the metadata was provided uncurated.

The collaborating institutions used their own protocols to collect whole blood in K2EDTA tubes. Collaborator samples were shipped for TCRbeta analysis as frozen whole blood, isolated PBMCs, or DNA extracted from either sample type. Specimen: peripheral blood. In this chain, TRBV11-2 is recombined with TRBJ2-1; TRBD1 aligns with 9 central bases. The receptor comes from an elderly woman with acute or convalescent COVID-19. The DNA sequence is TGTGCCAGCAGCTTTTACAGGGGGCGTCCAGACAATGAGCAGTTCTTC. It codes for CASSFYRGRPDNEQFF.